The 5 T cell receptor beta chains below all came from one sample that was sequenced in a study of beta chain features in type 1 diabetes. All of the isolated RNA was reverse transcribed, so expressed TCRB transcripts were sequenced. Data came from immunoSEQ multiplex PCR; TCRdb stores just in-frame clones and leaves some out. The data contain roughly 730,000 clones, roughly 13% of them singletons. No antigens are known for them. Findings of the study overall: Shorter TCRB CDR3s, moderately but significantly so, were found in Type 1 diabetes patients in all four CD4+ subsets.

Sequenced material: naive CD4+ T cells from blood. The origin of the receptors is a man aged 18 to 35 with type 1 diabetes.

In its sample, this clone was seen many times. Other DNA variants within this sample encode the same CDR3. The rearrangement uses TRBV30 and TRBJ1-5; D might be TRBD1 (5 bases). Looked up from germline, CDR1 is GTSNPN and CDR2 is SVGIG (reference sequence). V was trimmed by 2 bases and J by 1 base, leaving 6 bases between them. The CDR3 is 13 residues long. For the CDR3, the DNA is TGTGCCTGGAGTAGGGACAGCAATCAGCCCCAGCATTTT. The encoded protein is CAWSRDSNQPQHF.

This chain joins TRBV7-2 and TRBJ2-1; 9 positions match TRBD1. Germline V gives CDR1 SGHTA, CDR2 FQGNSA. The CDR3 totals 15 residues. Trimming cost V 1 base and J 3 bases; bases outside gene matches: 1. The CDR3: CASSLGQGDYNEQFF. The CDR3 DNA sequence: TGTGCCAGCAGCTTAGGACAGGGGGACTACAATGAGCAGTTCTTC.

V is TRBV19 and J is TRBJ2-1; D gene uncertain. Germline values: CDR1 LNHDA, CDR2 SQIVND (reference sequence). Trimming took off 7 bases at V and 8 bases at J, with 12 bases between the two ends. CDR3 size: 12 residues. The CDR3 region has the DNA TGTGCCAGTAAGGCCCGCGACGATGAGCAGTTCTTC. Its protein product is CASKARDDEQFF.

This clone appeared a few times. This rearrangement joins TRBV5-6 to TRBJ2-5; 8 bases are a match to TRBD1. The ends lost 4 bases at V and 5 bases at J; junction bases unmatched: 10. There are 15 residues in the CDR3. Germline assignment: CDR1 SGHDT and CDR2 YYEEEE. CDR3 in amino acids: CASSLRTGSEETQYF. The CDR3 coding sequence is TGTGCCAGCAGCCTCCGGACAGGGTCTGAGGAGACCCAGTACTTC.

V is TRBV5-4 and J is TRBJ1-1, with 7 bases that match TRBD1. The CDR3 is 15 residues long. Germline V lookup: CDR1 SGHNT, CDR2 YYREEE (reference sequence). With V trimmed by 1 base and J by 9 bases, 12 bases remained unmatched. This CDR3 is CASSLKEAGGTKAFF. CDR3 DNA: TGTGCCAGCAGCTTGAAGGAGGCAGGGGGAACGAAAGCTTTCTTT. The full variable domain, with the rest looked up from reference TRBV5-4 and TRBJ1-1, is ETGVTQSPTHLIKTRGQQVTLRCSSQSGHNTVSWYQQALGQGPQFIFQYYREEENGRGNFPPRFSGLQFPNYSSELNVNALELDDSALYLCASSLKEAGGTKAFFGQGTRLTVV.